This TCR beta chain originates from a study of beta chain features in type 1 diabetes. About the study: Healthy donors and patients had similar age, gender and cell yields.

This clone was picked up a small number of times. Its antigen is undetermined. Other nucleotide sequences from this sample produce the same CDR3. Isolated RNA was reverse transcribed in full, so expressed TCRB transcripts were sequenced. Clones were read by immunoSEQ multiplex PCR, and TCRdb kept only the in-frame ones, dropping some. In the table there are 160,000 or so clones, around 8.6% of which are singletons. Study observations and caveats: Diminished insertions and augmented deletions at VDJ junctions characterized type 1 diabetes patients. Patients with Type 1 diabetes showed moderately but significantly shorter TCRB CDR3s in all four CD4+ subsets.

Central memory, naive, regulatory and stem cell-like memory CD4+ cells were sorted by CD45RO/CCR7/CD25/CD127/CD95/CD27. Germline V gene lookup returns CDR1 MDHEN and CDR2 SYDVKM. V lost 2 bases to trimming and J lost 4 bases, with 9 bases between them. This CDR3 is 13 amino acids long. The receptor comes from a woman younger than 30 with type 1 diabetes. Material for sequencing was central memory CD4+ T cells from blood. This chain links TRBV28 with TRBJ2-7, with D uncertain. This CDR3 reads CASSLVGRYEQYF. The CDR3 DNA reads TGTGCCAGCAGTTTAGTGGGCCGGTACGAGCAGTACTTC.